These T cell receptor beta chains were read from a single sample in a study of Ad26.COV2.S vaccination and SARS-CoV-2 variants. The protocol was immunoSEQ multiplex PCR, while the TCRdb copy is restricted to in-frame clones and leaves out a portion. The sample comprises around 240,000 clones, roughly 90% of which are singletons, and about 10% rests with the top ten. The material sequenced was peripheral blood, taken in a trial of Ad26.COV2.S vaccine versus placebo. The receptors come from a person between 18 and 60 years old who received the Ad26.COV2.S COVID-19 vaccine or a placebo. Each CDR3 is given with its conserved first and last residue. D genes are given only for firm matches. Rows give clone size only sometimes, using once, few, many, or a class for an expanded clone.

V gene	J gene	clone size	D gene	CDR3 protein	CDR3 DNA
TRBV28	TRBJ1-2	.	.	CASRRRGKIYGYTF	TGTGCCAGCCGGCGTAGGGGGAAAATCTATGGCTACACCTTC
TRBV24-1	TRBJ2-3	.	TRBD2	CATSDEASGSVDTQYF	TGTGCCACCAGTGATGAAGCTAGCGGGAGTGTGGATACGCAGTATTTT
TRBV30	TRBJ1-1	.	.	CACTRGGITEAFF	TGTGCCTGCACCAGGGGTGGGATAACTGAAGCTTTCTTT
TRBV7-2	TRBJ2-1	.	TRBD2	CASSATLLLAGGRGDEQFF	TGTGCCAGCAGCGCTACCCTCCTTCTAGCGGGAGGCCGGGGCGATGAGCAGTTCTTC
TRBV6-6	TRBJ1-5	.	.	CASRGATNQPQHF	TGTGCCAGCAGGGGGGCTACCAATCAGCCCCAGCATTTT
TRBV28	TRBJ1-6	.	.	CASSSGGMNSPLHF	TGTGCCAGCAGTTCGGGGGGGATGAATTCACCCCTCCACTTT
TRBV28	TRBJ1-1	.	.	CASKSGGRDTEAFF	TGTGCCAGCAAGAGCGGGGGCCGTGACACTGAAGCTTTCTTT
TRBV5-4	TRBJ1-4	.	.	CASSASSGTNEKLFF	TGTGCCAGCAGCGCCTCTTCCGGGACAAATGAAAAACTGTTTTTT
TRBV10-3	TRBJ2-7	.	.	CAISDFKGQFSSYEQYF	TGTGCCATCAGTGATTTCAAGGGACAATTTAGCTCCTACGAGCAGTACTTC
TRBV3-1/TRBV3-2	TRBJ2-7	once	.	CASSQGQAFYEQYF	TGTGCCAGCAGCCAAGGACAGGCGTTCTACGAGCAGTACTTC
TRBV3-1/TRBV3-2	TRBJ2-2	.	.	CASSQGIGELFF	TGTGCCAGCAGCCAAGGGATCGGGGAGCTGTTTTTT
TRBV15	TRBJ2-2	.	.	CATSFNRGNTGELFF	TGTGCCACCAGCTTTAACCGGGGGAACACCGGGGAGCTGTTTTTT
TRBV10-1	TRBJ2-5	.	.	CASSESSGATAQYF	TGCGCCAGCAGTGAATCCTCCGGGGCCACGGCCCAGTACTTC
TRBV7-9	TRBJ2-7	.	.	CASSFLAGESYEQYF	TGTGCCAGCAGCTTTCTGGCAGGAGAATCCTACGAGCAGTACTTC
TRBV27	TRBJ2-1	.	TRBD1	CASSLLTGRDEQFF	TGTGCCAGCAGTCTGTTGACAGGGCGGGATGAGCAGTTCTTC
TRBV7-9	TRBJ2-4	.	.	CASSPGLGKAKNIQYF	TGTGCCAGCAGCCCCGGCCTTGGGAAAGCCAAAAACATTCAGTACTTC
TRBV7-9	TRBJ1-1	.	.	CASSLGGRGNTEAFF	TGTGCCAGCAGCTTAGGCGGCAGGGGGAACACTGAAGCTTTCTTT
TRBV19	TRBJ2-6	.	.	CASSTGPRSGANVLTF	TGTGCCAGTAGTACGGGACCGCGCTCTGGGGCCAACGTCCTGACTTTC
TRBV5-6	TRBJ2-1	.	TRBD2	CASSLVISGRTREQFF	TGTGCCAGCAGCTTGGTAATTAGCGGGAGGACCCGTGAGCAGTTCTTC
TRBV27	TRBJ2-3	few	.	CASSLDTDTQYF	TGTGCCAGCAGTTTGGACACAGATACGCAGTATTTT
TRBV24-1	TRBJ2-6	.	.	CATLGPTSSGANVLTF	TGTGCCACCCTAGGGCCTACGAGCTCTGGGGCCAACGTCCTGACTTTC
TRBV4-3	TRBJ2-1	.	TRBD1	CASSQAGGSYNEQFF	TGCGCCAGCAGCCAGGCAGGGGGCTCCTACAATGAGCAGTTCTTC
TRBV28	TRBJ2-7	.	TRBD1	CASGQGGSYEQYF	TGTGCCAGTGGACAGGGCGGCTCCTACGAGCAGTACTTC
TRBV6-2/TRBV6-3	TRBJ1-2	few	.	CASSFDGSNYGYTF	TGTGCCAGCAGCTTTGATGGTAGCAACTATGGCTACACCTTC
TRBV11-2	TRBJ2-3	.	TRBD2	CASSPAVLAGGTDTQYF	TGTGCCAGCAGCCCAGCGGTACTAGCGGGAGGGACAGATACGCAGTATTTT
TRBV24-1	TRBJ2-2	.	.	CATSDLALGELFF	TGTGCCACCAGTGATTTGGCGTTGGGGGAGCTGTTTTTT
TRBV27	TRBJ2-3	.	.	CASSRGTVSTDTQYF	TGTGCCAGCAGCCGAGGGACGGTCAGCACAGATACGCAGTATTTT
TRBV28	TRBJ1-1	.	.	CASSPQNREEAFF	TGTGCCAGCAGCCCCCAAAACAGGGAAGAAGCTTTCTTT
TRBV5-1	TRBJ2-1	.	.	CASSLVLDYPRYNEQFF	TGCGCCAGCAGCTTGGTTCTGGACTACCCGCGGTACAATGAGCAGTTCTTC
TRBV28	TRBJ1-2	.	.	CALGGGVNGYTF	TGTGCCCTTGGGGGGGGAGTAAATGGCTACACCTTC
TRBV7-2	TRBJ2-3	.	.	CASSLAAASIITDTQYF	TGTGCCAGCAGCTTAGCGGCGGCCAGTATCATCACAGATACGCAGTATTTT
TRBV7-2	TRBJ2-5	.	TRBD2	CASSHRTSGSLKTQYF	TGTGCCAGCAGCCATAGGACTAGCGGGAGTCTGAAGACCCAGTACTTC
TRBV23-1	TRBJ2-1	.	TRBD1	CASSQSGPRGNEQFF	TGCGCCAGCAGTCAATCTGGGCCCAGGGGGAATGAGCAGTTCTTC
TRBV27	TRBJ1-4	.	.	CASSFFATNEKLFF	TGTGCCAGCAGTTTTTTTGCAACTAATGAAAAACTGTTTTTT
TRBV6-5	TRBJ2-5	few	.	CASSSGIQETQYF	TGTGCCAGCAGTTCCGGGATCCAAGAGACCCAGTACTTC
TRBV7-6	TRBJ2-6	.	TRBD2	CASSLAAGLAGANVLTF	TGTGCCAGCAGCCTAGCGGCAGGGTTGGCTGGGGCCAACGTCCTGACTTTC
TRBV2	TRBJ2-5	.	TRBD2	CATNLAGGEETQYF	TGTGCCACCAACCTAGCGGGAGGGGAAGAGACCCAGTACTTC
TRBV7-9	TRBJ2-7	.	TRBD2	CASRINSSGRGYEQYF	TGTGCCAGCAGGATTAACTCTAGCGGGAGGGGATACGAGCAGTACTTC
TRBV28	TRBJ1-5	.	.	CASSLIGGGGGNQPQHF	TGTGCCAGCAGTTTAATCGGGGGCGGGGGTGGCAATCAGCCCCAGCATTTT
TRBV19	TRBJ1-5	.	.	CASGWDQPQHF	TGTGCCAGCGGATGGGATCAGCCCCAGCATTTT
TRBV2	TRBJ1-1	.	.	CASSLVGGSGRAFF	TGTGCCAGCAGTCTAGTGGGAGGCTCAGGGAGAGCTTTCTTT
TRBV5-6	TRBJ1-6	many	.	CASSFAGTRSSYNSPLHF	TGTGCCAGCAGCTTCGCCGGGACACGGAGCTCCTATAATTCACCCCTCCACTTT
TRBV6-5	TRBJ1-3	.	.	CASSYSRTVTGNTIYF	TGTGCCAGCAGTTACTCCCGGACAGTAACAGGAAACACCATATATTTT
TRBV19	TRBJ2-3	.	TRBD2	CASSMDLLGGSPDTQYF	TGTGCCAGTAGTATGGATTTGTTGGGCGGGAGCCCAGATACGCAGTATTTT
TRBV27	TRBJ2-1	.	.	CASSPDWAEQFF	TGTGCCAGCAGTCCCGACTGGGCTGAGCAGTTCTTC
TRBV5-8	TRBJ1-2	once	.	CASILQRGRGYGYTF	TGTGCCAGCATCCTCCAACGGGGGCGCGGCTATGGCTACACCTTC
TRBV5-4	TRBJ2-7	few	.	CASSRLTGSNEQYF	TGTGCCAGCAGCCGTCTTACAGGGTCCAACGAGCAGTACTTC
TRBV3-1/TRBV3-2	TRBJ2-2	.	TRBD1	CASNTGTEHTGELFF	TGTGCCAGCAACACCGGGACAGAACACACCGGGGAGCTGTTTTTT
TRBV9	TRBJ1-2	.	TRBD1	CASSLALGQGKGYTF	TGTGCCAGCAGCTTGGCATTGGGACAGGGGAAAGGCTACACCTTC
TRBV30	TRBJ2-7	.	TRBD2	CAWSEGLAGGSEQYF	TGTGCCTGGAGTGAGGGACTAGCGGGAGGATCCGAGCAGTACTTC
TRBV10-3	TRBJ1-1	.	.	CATGTGNTEAFF	TGTGCCACCGGGACGGGAAACACTGAAGCTTTCTTT
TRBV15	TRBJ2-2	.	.	CATSREISLNTGELFF	TGTGCCACCAGCAGAGAAATCAGTTTAAACACCGGGGAGCTGTTTTTT
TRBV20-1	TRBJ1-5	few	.	CSASWERENQPQHF	TGCAGTGCTAGTTGGGAACGGGAAAATCAGCCCCAGCATTTT